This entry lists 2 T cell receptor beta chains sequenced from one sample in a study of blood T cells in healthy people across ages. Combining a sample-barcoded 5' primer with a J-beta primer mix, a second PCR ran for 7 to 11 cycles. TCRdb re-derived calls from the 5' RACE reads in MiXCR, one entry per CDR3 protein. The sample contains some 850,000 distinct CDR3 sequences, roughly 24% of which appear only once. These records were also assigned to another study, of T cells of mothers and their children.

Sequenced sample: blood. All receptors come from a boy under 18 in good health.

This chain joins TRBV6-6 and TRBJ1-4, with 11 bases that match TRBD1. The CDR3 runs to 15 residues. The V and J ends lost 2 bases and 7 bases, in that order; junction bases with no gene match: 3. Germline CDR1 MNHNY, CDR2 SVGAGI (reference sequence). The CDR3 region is CASSYPGTGGEKLFF. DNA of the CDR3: TGTGCCAGCAGTTACCCCGGGACAGGGGGTGAAAAACTGTTTTTT.

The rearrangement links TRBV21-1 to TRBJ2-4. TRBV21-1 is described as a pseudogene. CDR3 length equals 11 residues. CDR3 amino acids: CASSGSNIQYF. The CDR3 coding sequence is TGTGCCAGCAGCGGTAGCAACATTCAGTACTTC.